This T cell receptor (beta chain) was sequenced during a study of blood T cell repertoires in COVID-19. About the study: Nucleic acid was either cDNA or gDNA, and it came from T cells, B-cell-depleted T cells, or PBMCs.

The CDR3 consists of 16 residues. The V end was cut by 1 base, the J end by 1 base, with 11 bases between. The germline V gene encodes CDR1 LNHDA and CDR2 SQIVND (reference sequence). Per the study methods: The assay estimated nucleated cells by amplifying reference gene primers. The data were produced by immunoSEQ multiplex PCR, yet TCRdb's version contains in-frame clones alone and is incomplete. D and trimming come from the DNA, and the V and J calls and clone size come from that table. In the table there are 250,000 or so clones, approximately 85% of which are singletons. The V call is TRBV19, the J call TRBJ1-5, with D possibly being TRBD1 (5 bases). Sequenced input: PBMCs or T cells enriched from blood (not recorded which). The clonotype originates from a woman aged 50 to 60 who had recovered from COVID-19. CDR3 nucleotides: TGTGCCAGTAGTATAGTTGGCGGGGCAAGCAATCAGCCCCAGCATTTT. Its protein is CASSIVGGASNQPQHF.